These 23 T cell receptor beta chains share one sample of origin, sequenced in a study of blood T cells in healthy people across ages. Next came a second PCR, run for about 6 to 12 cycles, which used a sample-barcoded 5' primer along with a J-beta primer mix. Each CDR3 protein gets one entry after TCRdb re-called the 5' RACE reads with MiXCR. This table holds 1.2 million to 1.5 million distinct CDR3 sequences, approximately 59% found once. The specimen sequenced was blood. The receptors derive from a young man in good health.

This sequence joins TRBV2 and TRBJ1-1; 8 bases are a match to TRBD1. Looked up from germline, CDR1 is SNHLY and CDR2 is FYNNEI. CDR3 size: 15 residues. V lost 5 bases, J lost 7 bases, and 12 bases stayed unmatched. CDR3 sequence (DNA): TGTGCCAGCAGTCCCGGGACAGGTCCTCTGAGTGAAGCTTTCTTT. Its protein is CASSPGTGPLSEAFF.

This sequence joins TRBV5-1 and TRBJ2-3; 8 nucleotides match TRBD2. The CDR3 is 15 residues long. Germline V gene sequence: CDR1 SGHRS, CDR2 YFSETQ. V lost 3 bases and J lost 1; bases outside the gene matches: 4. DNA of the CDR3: TGCGCCAGCAGCTACGAGACTAGCGGCACAGATACGCAGTATTTT. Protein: CASSYETSGTDTQYF.

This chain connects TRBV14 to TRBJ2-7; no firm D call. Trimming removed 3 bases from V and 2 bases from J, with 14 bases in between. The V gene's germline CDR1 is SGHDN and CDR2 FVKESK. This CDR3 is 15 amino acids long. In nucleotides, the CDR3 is TGTGCCAGCAGCCAGACCCCCAGGCCAACCTACGAGCAGTACTTC. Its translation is CASSQTPRPTYEQYF.

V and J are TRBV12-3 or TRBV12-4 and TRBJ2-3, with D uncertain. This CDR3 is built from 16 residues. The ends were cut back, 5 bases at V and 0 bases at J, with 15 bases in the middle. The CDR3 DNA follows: TGTGCCAGCAGTCCCGATACAGTTCTTAGCACAGATACGCAGTATTTT. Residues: CASSPDTVLSTDTQYF.

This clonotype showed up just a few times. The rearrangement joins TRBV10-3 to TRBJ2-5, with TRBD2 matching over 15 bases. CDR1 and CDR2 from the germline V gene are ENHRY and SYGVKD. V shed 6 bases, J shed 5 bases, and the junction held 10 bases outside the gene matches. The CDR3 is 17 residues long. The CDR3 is CAISRKKGTSGRETQYF. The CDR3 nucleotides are TGTGCCATCAGCCGTAAAAAAGGGACTAGCGGGAGGGAGACCCAGTACTTC.

The CDR3 is CSVESPGTSSYEQYF. CDR3 bases: TGCAGCGTTGAGAGCCCCGGGACTAGTTCCTACGAGCAGTACTTC. The chain carries TRBV29-1 and TRBJ2-7; 8 bases are a match to TRBD2. Trimming at V came to 3 bases and at J to 1 base, leaving 8 bases not matched to a gene. CDR3 length equals 15 residues. CDR1 and CDR2 (germline): SQVTM, ANQGSEA.

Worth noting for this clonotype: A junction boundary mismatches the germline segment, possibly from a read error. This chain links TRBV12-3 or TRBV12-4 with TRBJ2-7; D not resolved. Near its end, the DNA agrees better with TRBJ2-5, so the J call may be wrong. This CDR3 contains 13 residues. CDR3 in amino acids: CTSAPGLGETQYF. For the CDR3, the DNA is TGTACCAGCGCTCCCGGGCTGGGGGAGACCCAGTACTTC.

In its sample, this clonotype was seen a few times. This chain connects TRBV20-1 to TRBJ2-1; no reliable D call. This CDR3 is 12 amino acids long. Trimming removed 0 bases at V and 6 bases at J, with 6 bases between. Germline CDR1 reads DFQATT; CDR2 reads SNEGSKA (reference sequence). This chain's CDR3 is CSAREAANEQFF. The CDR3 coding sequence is TGCAGTGCTAGAGAAGCCGCCAATGAGCAGTTCTTC.

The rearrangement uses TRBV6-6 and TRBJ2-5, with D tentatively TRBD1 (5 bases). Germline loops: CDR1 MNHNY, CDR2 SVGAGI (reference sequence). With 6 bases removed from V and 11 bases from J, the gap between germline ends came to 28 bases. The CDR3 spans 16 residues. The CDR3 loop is CASSSEADTTLYKQYF. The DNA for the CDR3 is TGTGCCAGCAGCTCCGAGGCGGACACCACCCTCTACAAGCAGTACTTC.

The DNA of the CDR3 is TGCAGCGGACAGGGGGCCCTTGAATGGTCCTACAATGAGCAGTTCTTC. Protein: CSGQGALEWSYNEQFF. The chain has TRBV29-1 and TRBJ2-1, with 10 nucleotides matching TRBD1. V shed 7 bases and J 1 base; nucleotides not matched to a gene: 10. This CDR3 has 16 amino acids. Germline V gives CDR1 SQVTM, CDR2 ANQGSEA.

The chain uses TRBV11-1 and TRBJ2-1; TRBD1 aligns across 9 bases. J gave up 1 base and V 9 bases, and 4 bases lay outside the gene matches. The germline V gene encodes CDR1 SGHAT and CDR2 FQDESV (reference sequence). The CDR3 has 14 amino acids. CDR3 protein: CASQDRGSYNEQFF. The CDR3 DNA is TGTGCCAGTCAGGACAGGGGTTCCTACAATGAGCAGTTCTTC. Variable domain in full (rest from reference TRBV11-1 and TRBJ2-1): EAEVAQSPRYKITEKSQAVAFWCDPISGHATLYWYRQILGQGPELLVQFQDESVVDDSQLPKDRFSAERLKGVDSTLKIQPAELGDSAMYLCASQDRGSYNEQFFGPGTRLTVL.

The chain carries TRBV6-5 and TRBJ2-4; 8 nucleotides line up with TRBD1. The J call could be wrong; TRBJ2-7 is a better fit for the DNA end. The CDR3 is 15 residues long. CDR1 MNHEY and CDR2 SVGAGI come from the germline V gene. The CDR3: CASSPWQGADYEQYF. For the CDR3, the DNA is TGTGCCAGCAGCCCCTGGCAGGGGGCTGATTACGAGCAGTACTTC.

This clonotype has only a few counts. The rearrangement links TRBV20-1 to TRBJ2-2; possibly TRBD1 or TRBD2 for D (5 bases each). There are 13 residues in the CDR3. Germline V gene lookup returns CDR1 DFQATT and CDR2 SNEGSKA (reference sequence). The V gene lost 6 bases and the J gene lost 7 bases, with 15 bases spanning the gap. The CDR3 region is CSADGRGDGELFF. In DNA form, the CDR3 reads TGCAGTGCGGACGGACGAGGGGACGGGGAGCTGTTTTTT.

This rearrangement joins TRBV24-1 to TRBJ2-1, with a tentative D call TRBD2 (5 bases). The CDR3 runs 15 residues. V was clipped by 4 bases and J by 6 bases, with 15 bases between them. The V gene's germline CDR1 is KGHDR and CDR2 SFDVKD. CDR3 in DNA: TGTGCCACCAGTGACTTTGGACCTGAGGGCAATGAGCAGTTCTTC. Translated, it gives CATSDFGPEGNEQFF.

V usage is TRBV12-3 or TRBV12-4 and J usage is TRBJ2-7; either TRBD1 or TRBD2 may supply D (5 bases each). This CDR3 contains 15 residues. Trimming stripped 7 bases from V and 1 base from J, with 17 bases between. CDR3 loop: CASTFDGGSSYEQYF. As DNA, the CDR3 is TGTGCCAGCACCTTTGATGGGGGTTCGTCCTACGAGCAGTACTTC.

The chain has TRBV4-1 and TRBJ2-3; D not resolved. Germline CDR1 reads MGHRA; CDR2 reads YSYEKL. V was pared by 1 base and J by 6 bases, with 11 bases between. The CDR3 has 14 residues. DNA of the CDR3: TGCGCCAGCAGCCAAGTTACCCTAATGGATACGCAGTATTTT. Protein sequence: CASSQVTLMDTQYF.

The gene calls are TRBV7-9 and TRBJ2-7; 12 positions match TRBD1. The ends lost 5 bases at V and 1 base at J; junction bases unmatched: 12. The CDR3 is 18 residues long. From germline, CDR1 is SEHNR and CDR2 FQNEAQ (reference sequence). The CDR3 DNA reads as TGTGCCAGCAGCCTATCCGGGACAGGGGGCTTTGGATCCTACGAGCAGTACTTC. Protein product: CASSLSGTGGFGSYEQYF.

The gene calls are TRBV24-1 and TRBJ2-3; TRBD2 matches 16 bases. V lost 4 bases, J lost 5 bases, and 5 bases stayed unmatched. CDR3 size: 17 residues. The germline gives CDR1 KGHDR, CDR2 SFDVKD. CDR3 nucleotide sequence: TGTGCCACCAGTGAAACCGGGACTAGCGGGAGGGAAGATACGCAGTATTTT. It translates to CATSETGTSGREDTQYF.

The CDR3 reads CASSSDSGTQAPYRQYF. The CDR3 DNA sequence: TGTGCCAGCAGCTCCGACAGCGGGACCCAAGCCCCATATAGGCAGTATTTT. V gene TRBV11-2 combines with J gene TRBJ2-3, with 7 bases fitting TRBD2. Looked up from germline, CDR1 is SGHAT and CDR2 is FQNNGV. V lost 4 bases and J lost 11; bases outside the gene matches: 21. The CDR3 is 17 residues long.

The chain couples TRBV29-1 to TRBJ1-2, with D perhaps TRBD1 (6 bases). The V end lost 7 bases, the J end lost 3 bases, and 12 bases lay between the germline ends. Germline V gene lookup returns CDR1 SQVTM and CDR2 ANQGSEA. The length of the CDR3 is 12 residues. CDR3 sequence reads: CSARTEYYGYTF. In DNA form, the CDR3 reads TGCAGCGCCCGGACAGAATACTATGGCTACACCTTC.

The CDR3 bases are TGTGCCAGCAGCTTCATGCCAGAGGATACGCAGTATTTT. Translating it yields CASSFMPEDTQYF. V is TRBV7-8 and J is TRBJ2-3, with D uncertain. The V gene lost 3 bases and the J gene lost 6 bases, with 10 bases spanning the gap. This CDR3 region has 13 residues. The V gene's germline CDR1 is SGHVS and CDR2 FQNEAQ.

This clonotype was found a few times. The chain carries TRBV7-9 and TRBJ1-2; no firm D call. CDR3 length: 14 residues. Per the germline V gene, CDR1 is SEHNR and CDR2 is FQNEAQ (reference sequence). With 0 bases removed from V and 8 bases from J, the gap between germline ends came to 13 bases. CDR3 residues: CASSLAGPGEGYTF. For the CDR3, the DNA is TGTGCCAGCAGCTTAGCGGGCCCAGGCGAGGGCTACACCTTC.

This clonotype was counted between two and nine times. CDR3 sequence reads: CASTPGVGPEKLFF. The CDR3 coding sequence is TGTGCCAGCACCCCTGGGGTGGGGCCTGAAAAACTGTTTTTT. The rearrangement uses TRBV2 and TRBJ1-4; the D gene is possibly TRBD1 (5 bases). The V gene's germline CDR1 is SNHLY and CDR2 FYNNEI. V lost 7 bases to trimming and J lost 7 bases, with 16 bases between them. This CDR3 has 14 residues. Looking up the rest from reference TRBV2 and TRBJ1-4 gives the full variable domain: EPEVTQTPSHQVTQMGQEVILRCVPISNHLYFYWYRQILGQKVEFLVSFYNNEISEKSEIFDDQFSVERPDGSNFTLKIRSTKLEDSAMYFCASTPGVGPEKLFFGSGTQLSVL.